A selection of T cell receptor beta chains follows, all from one sample in a study of blood T cell repertoires in COVID-19. The data were produced by immunoSEQ multiplex PCR, yet TCRdb's version contains in-frame clones alone and is incomplete. The table has around 92,000 clones, 74% seen once. Sequencing used peripheral blood. These receptor sequences come from a man aged 65 to 85 with COVID-19, enrolled during active disease. CDR3s include the opening cysteine and the closing phenylalanine or tryptophan. The order of the fields is V gene, J gene, CDR3 protein.

TRBV4-2	TRBJ2-5	CASSQASGGSETQYF
TRBV9	TRBJ2-4	CASSVGGQGANIQYF
TRBV24-1	TRBJ2-3	CATSDKSAGYTDTQYF
TRBV6-1	TRBJ1-5	CASSERLGDTQPQHF
TRBV19	TRBJ2-7	CASKSAGTYEQYF
TRBV28	TRBJ2-7	CASSLFYHSDSSGLNYEQYF
TRBV5-4	TRBJ1-6	CASSRGGTVYNSPLHF
TRBV19	TRBJ2-7	CASSIGTRVYEQYF
TRBV6-6	TRBJ2-4	CASSSGQGGSPIQYF
TRBV3-1/TRBV3-2	TRBJ2-7	CASSQINVRRTSNHEQYF
TRBV6-5	TRBJ2-7	CASSSSGTTFYEQYF
TRBV15	TRBJ1-6	CATSRVRQDWGNSPLHF
TRBV11-3	TRBJ2-5	CASSLGRRVGETQYF
TRBV28	TRBJ2-5	CASSFSTNFEQENQETQYF
TRBV28	TRBJ2-1	CASSPYLAGGPNEQFF
TRBV7-2	TRBJ1-5	CASSFGWSDGNQPQHF
TRBV7-3	TRBJ2-3	CASSLTPRGAGGGTDTQYF
TRBV27	TRBJ2-1	CASSSGSEAYNEQFF
TRBV19	TRBJ2-2	CASRDRGLSGELFF
TRBV7-3	TRBJ2-1	CASSLGEYNEQFF
TRBV27	TRBJ2-1	CASTPLGGGKGSYNEQFF
TRBV7-2	TRBJ2-1	CASSLIGLTGEQFF
TRBV9	TRBJ2-3	CASSGSGIRSDTQYF
TRBV6-4	TRBJ1-6	CASSGGTASSYNSPLHF
TRBV14	TRBJ2-1	CASSQVQSSSYNEQFF
TRBV6-2/TRBV6-3	TRBJ2-7	CASSTSLAGGSYEQYF
TRBV3-1/TRBV3-2	TRBJ2-1	CASSQERRKDVSPNEQFF
TRBV6-1	TRBJ2-3	CASRETGVSTDTQYF
TRBV4-1	TRBJ2-2	CASSQERTSGSLGGELFF
TRBV24-1	TRBJ1-5	CATSAARDNQPQHF
TRBV27	TRBJ2-7	CASSLAYEQYF
TRBV28	TRBJ1-5	CASSLGLGDLSNQPQHF
TRBV25-1	TRBJ2-7	CASSVDIGSYEQYF
TRBV5-1	TRBJ2-7	CASADNPLSYEQYF
TRBV27	TRBJ2-3	CASSSLTRSPTDTQYF
TRBV29-1	TRBJ1-2	CSVPVSSSSTPSNYGYTF
TRBV28	TRBJ1-2	CASSSPGQGSGYTF
TRBV27	TRBJ1-5	CASSPIGQGADQPQHF
TRBV29-1	TRBJ2-6	CSVPGTASSGANVLTF
TRBV28	TRBJ1-2	CASSIRGLGYTF
TRBV4-1	TRBJ1-4	CASSQEFGQGIGKLFF
TRBV7-2	TRBJ2-3	CASSPRGTSTDTQYF
TRBV7-3	TRBJ1-1	CASSLTGPNTEAFF
TRBV5-4	TRBJ2-6	CASSLVGRGPAGANVLTF
TRBV15	TRBJ2-1	CATSGPGQPFFTSSYNEQFF
TRBV5-4	TRBJ1-2	CASSTGQYGYTF
TRBV29-1	TRBJ2-7	CSVGIQVSYEQYF
TRBV28	TRBJ2-5	CASRPQGRETQYF
TRBV5-1	TRBJ2-3	CASSTPGTSGSTDTQYF
TRBV5-1	TRBJ1-3	CASSADSSSGNTIYF
TRBV3-1/TRBV3-2	TRBJ2-1	CASSKNPYNNEQFF
TRBV4-3	TRBJ1-4	CASSPLGGSEKLFF
TRBV11-2	TRBJ2-5	CASSSGLAQETQYF